The rows below give T cell receptor beta chains drawn from one sample of a study of cytomegalovirus exposure and HLA in healthy donors. Some clones are missing from TCRdb's copy, which holds only in-frame ones; the method was immunoSEQ multiplex PCR. The table lists fewer than 100,000 clones, approximately 76% of them singletons. The specimen sequenced was PBMCs. The origin of the receptors is a man aged 40-49 years in good health and CMV-seronegative. Each CDR3 is given with its conserved first and last residue. D genes are given only for firm matches. Size tells how often a clone was seen (once, few, many) or the class of an expanded clone, and some rows leave it out.

>TRBJ2-7|NA|NA|TRBV15
CATSRDMGLGGHEQYF
TGTGCCACCAGCAGAGATATGGGACTAGGGGGCCACGAGCAGTACTTC
>TRBJ1-2|NA|NA|TRBV28
CASSFTSTGYGYTF
TGTGCCAGCAGTTTCACATCGACAGGCTATGGCTACACCTTC
>TRBJ2-3|NA|TRBD2|TRBV15
CATSRGGAGGGDTQYF
TGTGCCACCAGCAGAGGGGGAGCCGGGGGGGGAGATACGCAGTATTTT
>TRBJ2-1|NA|NA|TRBV28
CASSLPLALYNEQFF
TGTGCCAGCAGTTTACCCTTAGCCCTTTACAATGAGCAGTTCTTC
>TRBJ2-3|NA|NA|TRBV7-3
CASSLNPSTDTQYF
TGTGCCAGCAGCTTAAATCCTAGCACAGATACGCAGTATTTT
>TRBJ2-3|once|NA|TRBV19
CASSSIVSDTQYF
TGTGCCAGTAGTTCCATAGTGTCAGATACGCAGTATTTT
>TRBJ1-2|NA|NA|TRBV6-5
CASTSSSDNVYTF
TGTGCCAGCACGTCATCATCGGACAACGTCTACACCTTC
>TRBJ1-2|NA|NA|TRBV25-1
CASSAGNYGYTF
TGTGCCAGCAGTGCGGGTAACTATGGCTACACCTTC
>TRBJ2-2|NA|NA|TRBV2
CASSLDRNTGELFF
TGTGCCAGCAGCCTGGACAGGAACACCGGGGAGCTGTTTTTT
>TRBJ2-1|NA|TRBD1|TRBV7-2
CASSSDRDRAGPEQFF
TGTGCCAGCAGCTCCGATAGGGACAGGGCGGGTCCGGAGCAGTTCTTC
>TRBJ2-7|NA|TRBD2|TRBV4-1
CASSGPGRAEQYF
TGCGCCAGCTCCGGGCCAGGGAGGGCCGAGCAGTACTTC
>TRBJ2-7|NA|NA|TRBV30
CAWSVRYEQYF
TGTGCCTGGAGTGTCCGCTACGAGCAGTACTTC
>TRBJ1-1|NA|NA|TRBV7-9
CSSSLVGGEPHTEAFF
TGTTCCAGCAGCTTAGTCGGAGGGGAGCCTCACACTGAAGCTTTCTTT
>TRBJ1-1|NA|NA|TRBV27
CASSLRIAGVEPTEAFF
TGTGCCAGCAGCTTAAGGATCGCGGGGGTGGAACCCACTGAAGCTTTCTTT
>TRBJ1-2|NA|TRBD1|TRBV30
CAWSSTGGLGYTF
TGTGCCTGGAGTTCAACAGGGGGCCTTGGCTACACCTTC
>TRBJ2-5|NA|TRBD2|TRBV5-1
CASSTLAGVSETQYF
TGCGCCAGCAGCACTCTAGCGGGAGTGAGCGAGACCCAGTACTTC
>TRBJ1-1|NA|NA|TRBV28
CASSLNQVGLEAFF
TGTGCCAGCAGTTTAAATCAGGTGGGGCTGGAAGCTTTCTTT
>TRBJ2-7|NA|TRBD2|TRBV7-6
CASSLGGGGSYEQYF
TGTGCCAGCAGCTTAGGGGGCGGGGGCTCCTACGAGCAGTACTTC
>TRBJ2-7|NA|TRBD1|TRBV14
CASSSTGGSFSYEQYF
TGTGCCAGCAGCTCAACAGGGGGCAGTTTCTCCTACGAGCAGTACTTC
>TRBJ1-1|NA|NA|TRBV7-2
CASSLGVWGGDAFF
TGTGCCAGCAGCTTAGGGGTCTGGGGCGGGGACGCTTTCTTT
>TRBJ2-5|NA|NA|TRBV5-1
CASSPGEYQETQYF
TGCGCCAGCAGCCCGGGAGAGTACCAAGAGACCCAGTACTTC
>TRBJ2-7|NA|NA|TRBV4-3
CASSQVHQGSYEQYF
TGCGCCAGCAGCCAAGTCCACCAGGGCTCCTACGAGCAGTACTTC
>TRBJ2-3|few|NA|TRBV18
CASSPGGLGSDTQYF
TGTGCCAGCTCACCTGGGGGGTTGGGATCAGATACGCAGTATTTT
>TRBJ1-1|once|TRBD1|TRBV2
CASGQVNTEAFF
TGTGCCTCGGGACAGGTGAACACTGAAGCTTTCTTT
>TRBJ1-6|NA|NA|TRBV27
CASSLSRQRSSYNSPLHF
TGTGCCAGCAGTTTATCCCGACAGAGGAGCTCCTATAATTCACCCCTCCACTTT
>TRBJ1-6|NA|NA|TRBV7-8
CASSANRELGSPLHF
TGTGCCAGCAGCGCCAACAGGGAGCTTGGTTCACCCCTCCACTTT
>TRBJ1-1|NA|NA|TRBV7-6
CASSLDTNTEAFF
TGTGCCAGCAGCTTAGACACGAACACTGAAGCTTTCTTT
>TRBJ2-3|few|TRBD2|TRBV7-7
CASSLTSGIGTDTQYF
TGTGCCAGCAGCTTGACTAGCGGGATCGGCACAGATACGCAGTATTTT
>TRBJ2-7|NA|TRBD2|TRBV18
CASSPRASGNLHPAEQYF
TGTGCCAGCTCACCACGTGCTAGCGGGAACCTCCACCCGGCCGAGCAGTACTTC
>TRBJ1-5|NA|NA|TRBV9
CASSVAPNQPQHF
TGTGCCAGCAGCGTAGCCCCTAATCAGCCCCAGCATTTT
>TRBJ1-6|NA|TRBD1|TRBV6-5
CASRQGQGRYSPLHF
TGTGCCAGCAGGCAAGGACAGGGGCGGTATTCACCCCTCCACTTT
>TRBJ2-1|NA|NA|TRBV23-1
CASAEYSYNEQFF
TGCGCCAGCGCAGAATACTCCTACAATGAGCAGTTCTTC
>TRBJ2-3|NA|TRBD1|TRBV18
CASSSTTGGGQGDTQYF
TGTGCCAGCTCATCGACGACAGGGGGCGGGCAGGGAGATACGCAGTATTTT
>TRBJ2-7|once|TRBD2|TRBV7-2
CASSQLAGGPYEQYF
TGTGCCAGCAGCCAACTAGCGGGAGGACCCTACGAGCAGTACTTC
>TRBJ2-1|NA|TRBD1|TRBV13
CASSLDMAGGYNEQFF
TGTGCCAGCAGCTTAGATATGGCAGGGGGCTACAATGAGCAGTTCTTC
>TRBJ2-5|NA|NA|TRBV6-5
CASSFQDKAGETQYF
TGTGCCAGCAGTTTCCAGGACAAGGCTGGAGAGACCCAGTACTTC
>TRBJ1-5|NA|TRBD1|TRBV6-1
CASSVMDRSNQPQHF
TGTGCCAGCAGTGTAATGGACAGGTCAAATCAGCCCCAGCATTTT
>TRBJ2-1|NA|TRBD2|TRBV7-2
CASSASSGGRNNEQFF
TGTGCCAGCAGCGCCTCTAGCGGGGGAAGGAACAATGAGCAGTTCTTC
>TRBJ2-7|NA|TRBD1|TRBV29-1
CSVTGTGAYEQYF
TGCAGCGTGACCGGGACAGGTGCCTACGAGCAGTACTTC
>TRBJ2-1|NA|NA|TRBV7-2
CASSLAGPRASSYNEQFF
TGTGCCAGCAGCTTAGCCGGCCCGCGGGCGAGCTCCTACAATGAGCAGTTCTTC
>TRBJ2-3|NA|NA|TRBV6-5
CASNRMGLYTDTQYF
TGTGCCAGCAACAGAATGGGACTTTACACAGATACGCAGTATTTT
>TRBJ2-7|NA|NA|TRBV5-7
CASSLGQASYEQYF
TGTGCCAGCAGCTTGGGCCAGGCCAGCTACGAGCAGTACTTC
>TRBJ1-2|NA|NA|TRBV14
CASSQESSLISGYTF
TGTGCCAGCAGCCAAGAGTCTTCACTCATTAGTGGCTACACCTTC
>TRBJ2-1|NA|TRBD1|TRBV7-9
CASSLATGAYNEQFF
TGTGCCAGCAGCTTAGCGACAGGGGCATACAATGAGCAGTTCTTC
>TRBJ1-5|NA|NA|TRBV19
CASSIRRGNQPQHF
TGTGCCAGTAGTATACGAAGGGGAAATCAGCCCCAGCATTTT
>TRBJ2-2|once|NA|TRBV27
CASSLVGRTNTGELFF
TGTGCCAGCAGTTTAGTGGGCAGAACGAACACCGGGGAGCTGTTTTTT
>TRBJ1-1|NA|TRBD1|TRBV7-9
CASSLGQVNTEAFF
TGTGCCAGCAGTTTAGGACAGGTGAACACTGAAGCTTTCTTT
>TRBJ2-7|NA|NA|TRBV9
CASSPTSSSSYEQYF
TGTGCCAGCAGCCCAACATCTTCGTCAAGCTACGAGCAGTACTTC
>TRBJ2-7|NA|TRBD1|TRBV6-6
CASSPDRDYEQYF
TGTGCCAGCAGCCCTGACAGGGACTACGAGCAGTACTTC
>TRBJ2-3|NA|TRBD2|TRBV19
CASSRDYSTDTQYF
TGTGCCAGTAGTCGGGACTACAGCACAGATACGCAGTATTTT
>TRBJ2-7|NA|TRBD2|TRBV4-3
CASSQVGLAGVLEQYF
TGCGCCAGCAGCCAAGTGGGACTAGCGGGAGTGCTCGAGCAGTACTTC
>TRBJ1-1|NA|NA|TRBV6-5
CASSYRGGSEAFF
TGTGCCAGCAGTTACAGGGGGGGTTCTGAAGCTTTCTTT
>TRBJ1-2|NA|NA|TRBV5-6
CASGFWGTNNYGYTF
TGTGCCAGCGGCTTTTGGGGGACAAATAACTATGGCTACACCTTC
>TRBJ1-2|NA|NA|TRBV5-4
CASSLGARDGYTF
TGCGCCAGCAGCCTGGGAGCCAGGGATGGCTACACCTTC
>TRBJ2-1|NA|TRBD2|TRBV7-9
CSSSLRGSGRGFTYNEQFF
TGTTCCAGCAGCTTAAGAGGTAGCGGGAGAGGCTTTACCTACAATGAGCAGTTCTTC
>TRBJ1-2|NA|NA|TRBV6-6
CASTKGGRQSNYGYTF
TGTGCCAGCACAAAGGGCGGGAGACAGTCTAACTATGGCTACACCTTC